A single sample gave rise to the 12 T cell receptor beta chains below, sequenced in a study of shared clonotypes between healthy human individuals. Naive CD8 populations comprised CD45RO-negative cells positively selected for CCR7, excluding terminally differentiated effector memory CD45RA+ cells. TCRdb keeps only in-frame clones here, not all; method: immunoSEQ multiplex PCR. The sample has about 2.2 million clones; around 93% are singletons. The source material was naive CD8+ T cells from PBMCs. Every receptor here comes from a man between 18 and 29 years old in good health. Some clones in this sample may be carry-over from other donors' samples.

J is TRBJ1-1 and V is TRBV27; possible D gene TRBD1, 5 bases. The CDR3 has 9 amino acids. V lost 8 bases, J lost 11 bases, and 9 bases lay in between. CDR1 MNHEY and CDR2 SMNVEV come from the germline V gene (reference sequence). The CDR3 DNA reads as TGTGCCAGCGCCCGGGGGGCTTTCTTT. Translated: CASARGAFF.

The rearrangement uses TRBV6-1 and TRBJ1-1; possible D gene TRBD1, 6 bases. CDR3 length equals 14 residues. The germline V gene has CDR1 MNHNS and CDR2 SASEGT. V lost 7 bases and J 3 bases, leaving 15 bases between the germline ends. CDR3 bases: TGTGCCAGCAAAGACGGGGGCTGGGACACTGAAGCTTTCTTT. It translates to CASKDGGWDTEAFF.

The chain links TRBV27 to TRBJ2-2; unclear D gene. This CDR3 has 13 amino acids. Trimming took off 5 bases at V and 5 bases at J, with 9 bases between the two ends. Germline V gives CDR1 MNHEY, CDR2 SMNVEV (reference sequence). Here the CDR3 reads CASSMGITGELFF. Written as DNA, the CDR3 is TGTGCCAGCAGTATGGGAATAACCGGGGAGCTGTTTTTT.

V is TRBV4-3 and J is TRBJ2-1; D not resolved. The V gene lost 1 base and the J gene lost 4 bases, with 5 bases spanning the gap. Germline V lookup: CDR1 LGHNA, CDR2 YSLEER. The length of the CDR3 is 13 residues. CDR3 sequence: CASSQVTYNEQFF. Here the CDR3 DNA reads TGCGCCAGCAGCCAAGTGACGTACAATGAGCAGTTCTTC.

The gene calls are TRBV10-1 and TRBJ2-7; unclear D gene. Trimming took 0 bases from V and 6 from J, leaving 6 bases between them. The CDR3 totals 12 residues. CDR1 and CDR2 (germline): WNHNN, SYGVQD (reference sequence). The CDR3 is CASSESGSEQYF. As DNA, the CDR3 is TGCGCCAGCAGTGAGTCTGGTAGCGAGCAGTACTTC.

This chain links TRBV7-9 with TRBJ2-5; no clear D gene. The CDR3 spans 17 residues. Germline V lookup: CDR1 SEHNR, CDR2 FQNEAQ (reference sequence). V was cut by 7 bases and J by 2 bases, with 23 bases left in between. The CDR3 nucleotides are TGTGCCAGCACTTTCACTCCTAAGATCTCCCGACAAGAGACCCAGTACTTC. Residues: CASTFTPKISRQETQYF.

This sequence joins TRBV6-5 and TRBJ2-5, with TRBD2 as a possible D gene (6 bases). This CDR3 contains 13 residues. With 0 bases removed from V and 9 bases from J, the gap between germline ends came to 11 bases. Germline V gives CDR1 MNHEY, CDR2 SVGAGI. Written as DNA, the CDR3 is TGTGCCAGCAGTTACTCGAACGGGGGATCCCAGTACTTC. Its translation is CASSYSNGGSQYF.

The gene calls are TRBV9 and TRBJ2-1; TRBD2 is a possible D gene (6 bases). Trimming took 0 bases from V and 4 from J, leaving 11 bases between them. This CDR3 contains 15 residues. Germline V gives CDR1 SGDLS, CDR2 YYNGEE. The CDR3 reads CASSVAGDLYNEQFF. The CDR3 DNA follows: TGTGCCAGCAGCGTAGCTGGGGACTTATACAATGAGCAGTTCTTC.

The V and J genes are TRBV4-2 and TRBJ2-7, with unresolved D. The CDR3 extends over 18 amino acids. In germline, CDR1 is LGHNA, CDR2 YNFKEQ. Trimming shortened V by 0 bases and J by 0 bases, and 18 bases separated the two germline ends. CDR3 DNA: TGTGCCAGCAGCCAAGACCCTCCGAGAGACCTAAGCTCCTACGAGCAGTACTTC. Translation: CASSQDPPRDLSSYEQYF.

This chain joins TRBV28 and TRBJ2-7; TRBD1 aligns across 9 bases. V gave up 11 bases and J gave up 5 bases; unmatched junction bases: 4. From germline, CDR1 is MDHEN and CDR2 SYDVKM. This CDR3 has 11 residues. The chain's CDR3 is CAGGQGHEQYF. As DNA, the CDR3 is TGTGCCGGGGGACAGGGACACGAGCAGTACTTC.

The rearrangement joins TRBV28 to TRBJ2-1; D is possibly TRBD1 or TRBD2 (5 bases each). V lost 4 bases and J 0 bases, leaving 16 bases between the germline ends. This CDR3 comprises 17 residues. Germline CDR1 and CDR2: MDHEN and SYDVKM. DNA for the CDR3: TGTGCCAGCAGTTCCTCAAGAGGGGTCAACTCCTACAATGAGCAGTTCTTC. It codes for CASSSSRGVNSYNEQFF.

The CDR3 sequence: CASSPYPPTGDYGNTIYF. DNA for the CDR3: TGTGCCAGCAGTCCCTATCCCCCAACAGGGGATTATGGAAACACCATATATTTT. This chain joins TRBV27 and TRBJ1-3; 7 bases fit TRBD1. The CDR3 spans 18 residues. The V and J ends lost 5 bases and 3 bases, in that order; junction bases with no gene match: 16. The V gene's germline CDR1 is MNHEY and CDR2 SMNVEV (reference sequence).